A selection of T cell receptor beta chains follows, all from one sample in a study of regulatory T cells in long-lasting Graves disease. TCRdb itself ran the multiplex PCR reads through MiXCR, one entry per CDR3 protein. This sample has some 470,000 distinct CDR3 sequences, with roughly 21% found just once. The specimen was peripheral blood mononuclear cells (PBMCs), collected when the disease was refractory, from a patient treated with antithyroid drugs. The receptors stem from a female donor with Graves disease. The CDR3 runs from the conserved cysteine through the conserved F or W. The D gene is left open where the match is weak. Clone size, where shown, is once, few, many, or a class for clones that have expanded.

D: TRBD1
size: many
J: TRBJ2-5
V: TRBV12-3/TRBV12-4
length: 15
CDR3: CASSLNGQGQETQYF
DNA: TGTGCCAGCAGCTTAAACGGACAGGGTCAAGAGACCCAGTACTTC

D: TRBD1
size: many
J: TRBJ2-2
V: TRBV12-5
length: 16
CDR3: CASGTGTGDYTGELFF
DNA: TGTGCTAGTGGTACTGGGACAGGGGACTACACCGGGGAGCTGTTTTTT

D: -
size: many
J: TRBJ1-1
V: TRBV7-2
length: 14
CDR3: CASSLEVYLTEAFF
DNA: TGTGCCAGCAGCTTAGAGGTGTATCTCACTGAAGCTTTCTTT

D: TRBD2
size: -
J: TRBJ2-7
V: TRBV4-3
length: 16
CDR3: CASSQDRSGRGYEQYF
DNA: TGCGCCAGCAGCCAAGATCGGAGCGGGAGGGGTTACGAGCAGTACTTC

D: TRBD2
size: -
J: TRBJ2-5
V: TRBV7-9
length: 16
CDR3: CASSPAPGGEQETQYF
DNA: TGTGCCAGCAGCCCCGCCCCCGGGGGGGAACAAGAGACCCAGTACTTC

D: -
size: few
J: TRBJ1-2
V: TRBV20-1
length: 14
CDR3: CSARDRHRDYGYTF
DNA: TGCAGTGCTAGAGATCGGCACAGGGACTATGGCTACACCTTC

D: -
size: -
J: TRBJ1-3
V: TRBV7-6
length: 14
CDR3: CASSWGSSGNTIYF
DNA: TGTGCCAGCAGCTGGGGGAGCTCTGGAAACACCATATATTTT

D: -
size: many
J: TRBJ1-6
V: TRBV11-2
length: 14
CDR3: CASSLPQTNSPLHF
DNA: TGTGCCAGCAGCTTACCCCAAACAAATTCACCCCTCCACTTT

D: -
size: -
J: TRBJ2-3
V: TRBV20-1
length: 14
CDR3: CSATVEPGIGTQYF
DNA: TGCAGTGCTACGGTCGAGCCGGGCATAGGTACGCAGTATTTT

D: -
size: -
J: TRBJ1-2
V: TRBV9
length: 13
CDR3: CTSSVGIRTDSSF
DNA: TGTACCAGCAGCGTAGGAATTAGAACGGACTCTTCCTTC

D: -
size: -
J: TRBJ2-7
V: TRBV18
length: 15
CDR3: CASSPSSGLPYEQYF
DNA: TGTGCCAGCTCACCAAGTTCCGGACTTCCCTACGAGCAGTACTTC

D: -
size: many
J: TRBJ2-4
V: TRBV28
length: 14
CDR3: CASSWAGPRTIQYF
DNA: TGTGCCAGCAGCTGGGCGGGGCCAAGGACCATTCAGTACTTC

D: -
size: many
J: TRBJ1-2
V: TRBV11-2
length: 12
CDR3: CASSLEMEGYTF
DNA: TGTGCCAGCAGCTTAGAGATGGAAGGCTACACCTTC

D: -
size: -
J: TRBJ1-4
V: TRBV5-1
length: 14
CDR3: CASSLEQGQVKLFF
DNA: TGCGCCAGCAGCTTGGAACAGGGTCAAGTAAAACTGTTTTTT

D: -
size: -
J: TRBJ1-6
V: TRBV7-2
length: 13
CDR3: CASTISYNSPLHF
DNA: TGTGCCAGCACCATCTCCTATAATTCACCCCTCCACTTT

D: TRBD2
size: -
J: TRBJ2-5
V: TRBV3-1
length: 16
CDR3: CASSQRTSGGPETQYF
DNA: TGTGCCAGCAGCCAAAGGACTAGCGGGGGCCCGGAGACCCAGTACTTC

D: TRBD1
size: -
J: TRBJ1-1
V: TRBV20-1
length: 15
CDR3: CSGELREGANTEAFF
DNA: TGCAGTGGAGAACTCCGGGAGGGGGCTAACACTGAAGCTTTCTTT

D: -
size: -
J: TRBJ1-5
V: TRBV6-2/TRBV6-3
length: 14
CDR3: CASTRGTSNQPQHF
DNA: TGTGCCAGCACGCGGGGTACAAGCAATCAGCCCCAGCATTTT

D: -
size: -
J: TRBJ2-5
V: TRBV28
length: 13
CDR3: CASSKTEQETQYF
DNA: TGTGCCAGCAGTAAGACGGAACAAGAGACCCAGTACTTC

D: -
size: -
J: TRBJ2-7
V: TRBV7-2
length: 14
CDR3: CASSSRITAYEQYF
DNA: TGTGCCAGCAGCTCCAGGATTACCGCTTACGAGCAGTACTTC

D: -
size: -
J: TRBJ2-6
V: TRBV4-2
length: 17
CDR3: CASSQNGHPSGANVLTF
DNA: TGTGCCAGCAGCCAAAACGGACACCCCTCTGGGGCCAACGTCCTGACTTTC

D: -
size: few
J: TRBJ2-3
V: TRBV12-5
length: 12
CDR3: CASGFSGDTQYF
DNA: TGTGCTAGTGGTTTTAGCGGAGATACGCAGTATTTT

D: TRBD1
size: -
J: TRBJ2-7
V: TRBV6-2/TRBV6-3
length: 16
CDR3: CASSYLPGDREYEQYF
DNA: TGTGCCAGCAGTTACCTCCCCGGGGACAGGGAATACGAGCAGTACTTC

D: -
size: many
J: TRBJ1-1
V: TRBV5-1
length: 13
CDR3: CASSLTVNTEAFF
DNA: TGTGCCAGCAGCTTGACAGTGAACACTGAAGCTTTCTTT

D: TRBD1
size: -
J: TRBJ2-7
V: TRBV6-1
length: 14
CDR3: CASSDQGATYEQYF
DNA: TGTGCCAGCAGCGATCAGGGGGCCACCTACGAGCAGTACTTC

D: TRBD1
size: -
J: TRBJ2-2
V: TRBV6-1
length: 15
CDR3: CASNLGQGNTGELSF
DNA: TGTGCCAGCAATTTAGGACAGGGGAACACCGGGGAGCTGTCTTTT

D: TRBD2
size: -
J: TRBJ2-3
V: TRBV9
length: 14
CDR3: CASSVSGRTDTQYF
DNA: TGTGCCAGCAGCGTTAGCGGGCGCACAGATACGCAGTATTTT

D: TRBD1
size: -
J: TRBJ2-2
V: TRBV29-1
length: 14
CDR3: CSGLEQGDTGELFF
DNA: TGCAGCGGCCTGGAACAGGGGGACACCGGGGAGCTGTTTTTT

D: -
size: -
J: TRBJ2-7
V: TRBV20-1
length: 13
CDR3: CSASDDGAYEQYF
DNA: TGCAGTGCTAGCGACGACGGAGCCTACGAGCAGTACTTC